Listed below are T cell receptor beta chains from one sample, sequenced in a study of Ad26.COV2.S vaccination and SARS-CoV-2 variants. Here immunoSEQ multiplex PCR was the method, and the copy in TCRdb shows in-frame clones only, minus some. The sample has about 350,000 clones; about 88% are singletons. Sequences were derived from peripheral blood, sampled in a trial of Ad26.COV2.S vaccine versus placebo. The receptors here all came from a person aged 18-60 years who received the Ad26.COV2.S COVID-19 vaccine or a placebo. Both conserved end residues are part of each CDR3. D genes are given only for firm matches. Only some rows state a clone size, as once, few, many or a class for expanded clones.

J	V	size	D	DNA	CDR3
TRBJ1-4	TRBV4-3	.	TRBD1	TGCGCCAGCAGCCAAGATTACCGGACAGGGGGTTTTGAAAAACTGTTTTTT	CASSQDYRTGGFEKLFF
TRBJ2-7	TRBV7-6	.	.	TGTGCCAGCAGCCTCCAGGCGCAGGGCGTCTACGAGCAGTACTTC	CASSLQAQGVYEQYF
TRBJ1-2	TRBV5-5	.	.	TGTGCCAGCAGCTCACAGACCGGGACCGTTACTGGGGGCTACACCTTC	CASSSQTGTVTGGYTF
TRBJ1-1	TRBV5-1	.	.	TGCGCCAGCAGCTTGGCCCAGGGGACTGAAGCTTTCTTT	CASSLAQGTEAFF
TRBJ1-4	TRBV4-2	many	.	TGTGCCAGCAGCCAAGCGGGACACAATGAAAAACTGTTTTTT	CASSQAGHNEKLFF
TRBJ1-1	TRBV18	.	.	TGTGCCAGCTCACCGGACGACCAAGAAGCTTTCTTT	CASSPDDQEAFF
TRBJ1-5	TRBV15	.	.	TGTGCCACCAGCAGACCCGACAGGCACGGCAATCAGCCCCAGCATTTT	CATSRPDRHGNQPQHF
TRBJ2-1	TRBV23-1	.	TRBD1	TGCGCCAGCAGGGACAGGGGGGGCAATGAGCAGTTCTTC	CASRDRGGNEQFF
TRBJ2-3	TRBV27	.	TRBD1	TGTGCCAGCACCTCAGGACAGGGTAGAAATACGCAGTATTTT	CASTSGQGRNTQYF
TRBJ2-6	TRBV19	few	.	TGTGCCAGTAACCACCAGGGTGTCCGCGTCCTGACTTTC	CASNHQGVRVLTF
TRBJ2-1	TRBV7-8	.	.	TGTGCCAGCAGCTTAGAAGAGGTCAGCAATGAGCAGTTCTTC	CASSLEEVSNEQFF
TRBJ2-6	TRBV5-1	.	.	TGCGCCAGCAGTCCCCCACTCTTACAGGACCTAAAGGCAGGGGCCAACGTCCTGACTTTC	CASSPPLLQDLKAGANVLTF
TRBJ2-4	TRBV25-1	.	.	TGTGCCAGCAGTGAACCGGGACCCGGAGGCATTCAGTACTTC	CASSEPGPGGIQYF
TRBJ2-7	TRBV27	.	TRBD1	TGTGCCAGCAGTCCCGGGACAGGCATCTACGAGCAGTACTTC	CASSPGTGIYEQYF
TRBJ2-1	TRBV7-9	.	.	TGTGCCAGCACCCTCGAGGCGGGGCCGCAGAATGAGCAGTTCTTC	CASTLEAGPQNEQFF
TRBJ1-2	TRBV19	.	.	TGTGCCAGCTGGGGGCTTGCCGTTTCATATCGCCTCGACGGCTACACCTTC	CASWGLAVSYRLDGYTF
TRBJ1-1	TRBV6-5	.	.	TGTGCCAGCACCCGCGAGAGGAGCGCTGAAGCTTTCTTT	CASTRERSAEAFF
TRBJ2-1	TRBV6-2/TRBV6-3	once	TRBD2	TGTGCCAGCAGTTACTACCGACTAGCGGGAGGGAATGAGCAGTTCTTC	CASSYYRLAGGNEQFF
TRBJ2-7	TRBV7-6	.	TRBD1	TGTGCCAGCAGCTTACGGGCGGGACAGGGGACCTACGAGCAGTACTTC	CASSLRAGQGTYEQYF
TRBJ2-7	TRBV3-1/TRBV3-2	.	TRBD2	TGTGCCAGCAGCCCCGCTAGCGGACCATCCTACGAGCAGTACTTC	CASSPASGPSYEQYF
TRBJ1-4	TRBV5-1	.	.	TGCGCCAGCAGTATTCAGGGCGCTAATGAAAAACTGTTTTTT	CASSIQGANEKLFF
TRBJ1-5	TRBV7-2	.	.	TGTGCCAGCACTAAGGATAGCAATCAGCCCCAGCATTTT	CASTKDSNQPQHF
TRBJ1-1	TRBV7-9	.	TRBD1	TGTGCCAGCAGCTTACCTTTACAGGGGCGGACTGAAGCTTTCTTT	CASSLPLQGRTEAFF
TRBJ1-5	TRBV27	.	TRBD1	TGTGCCAGCAGTCCAACGGACAGGGCTGTATCTTTAAGCAATCAGCCCCAGCATTTT	CASSPTDRAVSLSNQPQHF